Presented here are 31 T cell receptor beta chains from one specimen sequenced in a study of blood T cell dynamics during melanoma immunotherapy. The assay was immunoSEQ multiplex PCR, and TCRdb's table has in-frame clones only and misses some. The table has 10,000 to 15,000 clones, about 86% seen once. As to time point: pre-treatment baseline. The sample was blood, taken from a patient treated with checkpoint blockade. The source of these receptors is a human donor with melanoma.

CDR3 in amino acids: CAWRKRRFPEAFF. CDR3 bases: TGTGCCTGGAGGAAAAGACGTTTTCCTGAAGCTTTCTTT. The chain is built from TRBV30 and TRBJ1-1; D unresolved. CDR1 is GTSNPN, CDR2 SVGIG, per germline (reference sequence). This CDR3 is built from 13 residues. V was cut by 3 bases and J by 6 bases, with 14 bases left in between.

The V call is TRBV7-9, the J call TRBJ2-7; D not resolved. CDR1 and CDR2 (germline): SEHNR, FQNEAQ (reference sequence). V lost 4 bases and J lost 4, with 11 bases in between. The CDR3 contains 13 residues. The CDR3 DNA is TGTGCCAGCAGCTCGGGTAGAGGTTACGAGCAGTACTTC. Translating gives CASSSGRGYEQYF. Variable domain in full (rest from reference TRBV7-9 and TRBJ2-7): DTGVSQNPRHKITKRGQNVTFRCDPISEHNRLYWYRQTLGQGPEFLTYFQNEAQLEKSRLLSDRFSAERPKGSFSTLEIQRTEQGDSAMYLCASSSGRGYEQYFGPGTRLTVT.

CDR3: CASSTYAGTNNEQFF. The CDR3 DNA sequence: TGTGCCAGCAGCACCTACGCCGGGACTAACAATGAGCAGTTCTTC. The chain employs TRBV9 and TRBJ2-1, with 7 bases lining up with TRBD2. The CDR3 covers 15 residues. CDR1 and CDR2 from the germline V gene are SGDLS and YYNGEE. V shed 4 bases and J 5 bases; nucleotides not matched to a gene: 9.

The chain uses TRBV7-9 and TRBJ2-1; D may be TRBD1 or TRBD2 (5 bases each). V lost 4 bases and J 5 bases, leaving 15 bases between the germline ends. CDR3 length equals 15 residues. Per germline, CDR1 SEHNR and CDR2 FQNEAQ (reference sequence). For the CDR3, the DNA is TGTGCCAGCAGCTCCCCGGGACGGTCCAACAATGAGCAGTTCTTC. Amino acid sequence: CASSSPGRSNNEQFF.

The CDR3 nucleotides read TGTGCCAGCAACCCGGTGGACAGGGGTGGCGATCAGCCCCAGCATTTT. It yields the protein CASNPVDRGGDQPQHF. The V gene is TRBV6-6, the J gene TRBJ1-5; 9 bases are shared with TRBD1. Trimming at V came to 7 bases and at J to 5 bases, leaving 12 bases not matched to a gene. CDR1 MNHNY and CDR2 SVGAGI come from the germline V gene (reference sequence). The length of the CDR3 is 16 residues.

In DNA, the CDR3 is TGTGCCAGCAGCTCTCTATCTGGAAACACCATATATTTT. It encodes CASSSLSGNTIYF. V is TRBV11-2 and J is TRBJ1-3, with D hard to call. V was shortened by 4 bases and J by 1 base, with 5 bases between the two germline ends. Germline CDR1 SGHAT, CDR2 FQNNGV. The CDR3 is 13 amino acids.

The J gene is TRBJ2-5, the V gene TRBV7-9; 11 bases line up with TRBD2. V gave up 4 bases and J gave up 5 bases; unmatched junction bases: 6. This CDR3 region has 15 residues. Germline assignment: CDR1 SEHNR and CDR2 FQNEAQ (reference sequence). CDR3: CASSYSGRAGETQYF. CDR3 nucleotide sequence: TGTGCCAGCAGCTATAGCGGGAGGGCCGGGGAGACCCAGTACTTC.

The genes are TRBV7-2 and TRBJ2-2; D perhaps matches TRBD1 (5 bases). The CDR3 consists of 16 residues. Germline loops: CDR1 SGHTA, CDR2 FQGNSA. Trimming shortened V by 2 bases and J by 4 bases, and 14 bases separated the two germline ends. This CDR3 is CASSLFPGLATGELFF. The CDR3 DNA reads TGTGCCAGCAGCTTATTTCCAGGGCTTGCCACCGGGGAGCTGTTTTTT.

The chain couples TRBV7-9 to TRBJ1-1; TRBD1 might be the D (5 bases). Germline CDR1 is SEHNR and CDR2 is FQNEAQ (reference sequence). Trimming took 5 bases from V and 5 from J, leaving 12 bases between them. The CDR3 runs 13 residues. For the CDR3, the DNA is TGTGCCAGCAGCCCCCCCGGGGGGACTGAAGCTTTCTTT. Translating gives CASSPPGGTEAFF. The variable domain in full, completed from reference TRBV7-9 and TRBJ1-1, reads DTGVSQNPRHKITKRGQNVTFRCDPISEHNRLYWYRQTLGQGPEFLTYFQNEAQLEKSRLLSDRFSAERPKGSFSTLEIQRTEQGDSAMYLCASSPPGGTEAFFGQGTRLTVV.

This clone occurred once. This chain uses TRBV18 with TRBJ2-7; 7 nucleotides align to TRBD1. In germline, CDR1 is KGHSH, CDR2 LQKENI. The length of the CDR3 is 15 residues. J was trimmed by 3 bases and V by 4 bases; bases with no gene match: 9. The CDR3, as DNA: TGTGCCAGCTCACGCCCTCTAGACAGGGACTACGAGCAGTACTTC. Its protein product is CASSRPLDRDYEQYF.

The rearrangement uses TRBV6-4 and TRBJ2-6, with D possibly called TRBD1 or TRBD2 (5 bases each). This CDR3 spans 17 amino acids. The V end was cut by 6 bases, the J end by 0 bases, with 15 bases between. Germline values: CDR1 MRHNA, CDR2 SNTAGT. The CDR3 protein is CASRAGTQYSGANVLTF. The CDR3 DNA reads TGTGCCAGCAGGGCCGGGACCCAGTACTCTGGGGCCAACGTCCTGACTTTC.

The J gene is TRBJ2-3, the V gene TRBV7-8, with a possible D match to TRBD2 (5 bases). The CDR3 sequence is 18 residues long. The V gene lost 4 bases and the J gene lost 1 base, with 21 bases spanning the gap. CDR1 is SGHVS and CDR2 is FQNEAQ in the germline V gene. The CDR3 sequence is CASSSWRFTQYRTDTQYF. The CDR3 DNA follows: TGTGCCAGCAGCTCCTGGAGGTTTACCCAGTACCGCACAGATACGCAGTATTTT.

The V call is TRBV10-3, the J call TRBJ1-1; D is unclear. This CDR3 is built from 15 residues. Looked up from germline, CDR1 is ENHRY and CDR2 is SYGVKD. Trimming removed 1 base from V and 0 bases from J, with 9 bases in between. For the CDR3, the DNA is TGTGCCATCAGTGAGTGGGGTAACATGAACACTGAAGCTTTCTTT. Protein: CAISEWGNMNTEAFF.

CDR3 region: CASSLSRYSNQPQHF. CDR3 DNA sequence: TGTGCCAGCAGTTTATCCCGTTATAGCAATCAGCCCCAGCATTTT. The chain has TRBV27 and TRBJ1-5; D call uncertain. The V end was cut by 0 bases, the J end by 0 bases, with 6 bases between. Germline loops: CDR1 MNHEY, CDR2 SMNVEV (reference sequence). There are 15 residues in the CDR3.

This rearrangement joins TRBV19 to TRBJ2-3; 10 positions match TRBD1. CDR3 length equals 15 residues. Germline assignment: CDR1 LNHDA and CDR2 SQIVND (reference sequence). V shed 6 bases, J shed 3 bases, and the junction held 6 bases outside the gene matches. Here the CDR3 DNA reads TGTGCCAGTAGCAGGCCGGGACAGGGGACAGATACGCAGTATTTT. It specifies CASSRPGQGTDTQYF.

CDR3 region: CASSQPGGWSSGNTIYF. The CDR3 DNA reads TGCGCCAGCAGTCAACCCGGTGGGTGGAGCTCTGGAAACACCATATATTTT. The chain has TRBV23-1 and TRBJ1-3; no clear D. TRBV23-1 is designated an ORF whose function remains uncertain. The CDR3 covers 17 residues. The V end lost 2 bases, the J end lost 0 bases, and 14 bases lay between the germline ends.

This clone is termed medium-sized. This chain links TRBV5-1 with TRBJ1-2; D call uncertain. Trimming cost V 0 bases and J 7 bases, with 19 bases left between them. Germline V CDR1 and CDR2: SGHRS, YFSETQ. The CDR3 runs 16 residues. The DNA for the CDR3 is TGCGCCAGCAGCTTGGATACCCCCGACTCAGCACTTGGCTACACCTTC. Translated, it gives CASSLDTPDSALGYTF.

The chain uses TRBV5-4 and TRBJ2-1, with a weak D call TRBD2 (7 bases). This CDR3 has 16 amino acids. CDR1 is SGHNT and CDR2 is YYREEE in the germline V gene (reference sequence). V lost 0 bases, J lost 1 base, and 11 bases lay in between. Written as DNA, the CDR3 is TGTGCCAGCAGCTTGGCGGGGGGCCTTTCCTACAATGAGCAGTTCTTC. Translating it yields CASSLAGGLSYNEQFF.

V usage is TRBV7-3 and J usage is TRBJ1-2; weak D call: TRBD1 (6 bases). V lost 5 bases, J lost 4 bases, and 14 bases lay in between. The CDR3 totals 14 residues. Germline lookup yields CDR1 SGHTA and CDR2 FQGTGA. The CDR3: CASSATGPGYGYTF. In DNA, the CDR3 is TGTGCCAGCAGCGCGACAGGCCCTGGCTATGGCTACACCTTC.

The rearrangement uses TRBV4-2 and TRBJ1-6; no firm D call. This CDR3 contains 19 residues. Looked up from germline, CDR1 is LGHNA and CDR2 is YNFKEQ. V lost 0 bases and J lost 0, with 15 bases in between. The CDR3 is CASSQDDFQSFSYNSPLHF. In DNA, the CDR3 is TGTGCCAGCAGCCAAGATGACTTCCAGAGCTTCTCCTATAATTCACCCCTCCACTTT.

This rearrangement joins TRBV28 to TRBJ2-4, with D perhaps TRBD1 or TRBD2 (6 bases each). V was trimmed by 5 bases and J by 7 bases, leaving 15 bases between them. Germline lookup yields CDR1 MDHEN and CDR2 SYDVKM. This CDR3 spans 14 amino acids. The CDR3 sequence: CASSPPGAANIQYF. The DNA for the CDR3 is TGTGCCAGCAGTCCCCCGGGGGCCGCGAACATTCAGTACTTC.

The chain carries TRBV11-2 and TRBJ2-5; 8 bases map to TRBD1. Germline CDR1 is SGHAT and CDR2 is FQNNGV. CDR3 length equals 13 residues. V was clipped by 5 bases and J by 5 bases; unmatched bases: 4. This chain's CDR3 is CASSQDREETQYF. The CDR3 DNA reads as TGTGCCAGCAGCCAGGACAGGGAGGAGACCCAGTACTTC.

The DNA for the CDR3 is TGCGCCAGCAGCTTCTCGGGCAATGAGCAGTTCTTC. Translating gives CASSFSGNEQFF. This sequence joins TRBV5-1 and TRBJ2-1; D not resolved. Germline CDR1 SGHRS, CDR2 YFSETQ. Trimming pared 2 bases from V and 6 bases from J, leaving 6 bases between. The CDR3 length is 12 residues.

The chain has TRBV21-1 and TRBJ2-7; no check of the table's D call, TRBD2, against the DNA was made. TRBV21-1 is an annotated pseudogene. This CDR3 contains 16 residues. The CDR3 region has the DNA TGTGCCAGCAGCAAAGCAGGAGACCCTTCCGTGCACGAGCAGTACTTC. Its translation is CASSKAGDPSVHEQYF.

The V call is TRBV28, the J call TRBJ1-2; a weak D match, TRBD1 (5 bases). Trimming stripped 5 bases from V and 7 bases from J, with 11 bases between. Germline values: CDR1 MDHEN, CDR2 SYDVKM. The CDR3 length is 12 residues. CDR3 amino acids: CASSLWDAGYTF. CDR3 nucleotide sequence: TGTGCCAGCAGTCTCTGGGACGCTGGCTACACCTTC.

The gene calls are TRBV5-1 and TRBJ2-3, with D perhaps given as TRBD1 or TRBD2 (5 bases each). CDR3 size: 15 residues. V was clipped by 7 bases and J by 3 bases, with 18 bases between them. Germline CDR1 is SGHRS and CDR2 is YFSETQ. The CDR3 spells CASRDRGGGTDTQYF. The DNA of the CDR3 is TGCGCCAGCCGCGACCGGGGCGGAGGTACAGATACGCAGTATTTT.

The CDR3 here is CASSQASGGRYEQYF. The CDR3 DNA follows: TGCGCCAGCAGCCAAGCGTCAGGGGGTAGGTACGAGCAGTACTTC. The chain is built from TRBV4-1 and TRBJ2-7; 7 bases match TRBD1. The V and J ends lost 1 base and 4 bases, in that order; junction bases with no gene match: 7. This CDR3 contains 15 residues. Germline CDR1 MGHRA, CDR2 YSYEKL.

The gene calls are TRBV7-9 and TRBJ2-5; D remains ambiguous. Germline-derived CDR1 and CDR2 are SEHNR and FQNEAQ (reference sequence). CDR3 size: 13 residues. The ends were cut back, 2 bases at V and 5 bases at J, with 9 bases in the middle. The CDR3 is CASSLPGAETQYF. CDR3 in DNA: TGTGCCAGCAGCTTACCGGGCGCGGAGACCCAGTACTTC.

The DNA of the CDR3 is TGCGCCAGCAGCTTGGGGGACAGGGAACTCTACGAGCAGTACTTC. Its protein product is CASSLGDRELYEQYF. The V and J genes are TRBV5-1 and TRBJ2-7; 9 bases are a match to TRBD1. Trimming took 0 bases from V and 3 from J; bases not matched to a gene: 4. In germline, CDR1 is SGHRS, CDR2 YFSETQ. CDR3 length: 15 amino acids. Complete variable domain (other parts from reference TRBV5-1 and TRBJ2-7): KAGVTQTPRYLIKTRGQQVTLSCSPISGHRSVSWYQQTPGQGLQFLFEYFSETQRNKGNFPGRFSGRQFSNSRSEMNVSTLELGDSALYLCASSLGDRELYEQYFGPGTRLTVT.

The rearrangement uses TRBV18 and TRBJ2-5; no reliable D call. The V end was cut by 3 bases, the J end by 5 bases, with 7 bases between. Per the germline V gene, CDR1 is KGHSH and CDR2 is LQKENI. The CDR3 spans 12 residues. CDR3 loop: CASSPSRETQYF. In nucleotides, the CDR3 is TGTGCCAGCTCACCGTCTCGGGAGACCCAGTACTTC.

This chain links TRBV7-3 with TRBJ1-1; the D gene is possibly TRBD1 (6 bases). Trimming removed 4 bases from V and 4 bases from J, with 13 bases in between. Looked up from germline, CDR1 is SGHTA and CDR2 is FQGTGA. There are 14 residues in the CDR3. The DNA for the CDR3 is TGTGCCAGCAGCTCCGGTGGGGGGCGCACTGAAGCTTTCTTT. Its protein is CASSSGGGRTEAFF.